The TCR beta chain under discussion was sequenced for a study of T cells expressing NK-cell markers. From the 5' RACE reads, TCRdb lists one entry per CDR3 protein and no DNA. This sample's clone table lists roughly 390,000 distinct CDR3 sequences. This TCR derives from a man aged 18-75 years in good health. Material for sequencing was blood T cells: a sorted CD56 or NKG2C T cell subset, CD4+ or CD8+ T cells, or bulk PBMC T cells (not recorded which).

The CDR3 protein is CASSTRPRETQYF. This chain links TRBV7-3 with TRBJ2-5. CDR1 SGHTA and CDR2 FQGTGA come from the germline V gene. The CDR3 has 13 amino acids.